This T cell receptor beta chain was profiled in a study of Tregs in tolerant kidney transplant recipients. Findings and caveats of the study: The most relevant donor-specific Treg TCRbeta repertoire apparently came from expansion with activated donor B cells.

Points on this clone: Antigen specificity is unknown.

The protocol was immunoSEQ multiplex PCR, while the TCRdb copy is restricted to in-frame clones and leaves out a portion. The sample has approximately 20,000 clones, roughly 80% seen once. The nonmyeloablative bone marrow transplants came from related graft donors, with transient mixed chimerism. Unstimulated Tregs (CD4+CD25+CD127-) and CD4+CD25- non-Tregs were sorted from PBMCs. Between the trimmed V and J ends, which lost 6 bases and 4 bases, there was a span of 31 bases. This CDR3 has 19 residues. CDR1 is SGHTA and CDR2 is FQGNSA in the germline V gene. The J gene is TRBJ2-7, the V gene TRBV7-2, with D perhaps TRBD2 (6 bases). The sequenced sample was CD8+ T cells from blood (PBMCs), obtained 6 months after the transplant. The sequence was collected from a human patient who received a combined kidney and bone marrow transplant. Some T cells may have come from the graft donor. Written as DNA, the CDR3 is TGTGCCAGCAGATCAGGCTGGGGGGAATTCGATAATTTCGGTTACGAGCAGTACTTC. Its translation is CASRSGWGEFDNFGYEQYF.